Detailed here is one T cell receptor beta chain. Germline lookup yields CDR1 MNHEY and CDR2 SVGEGT. CDR3 size: 14 residues. The V segment lost 8 bases and the J segment 5 bases; nucleotides outside the gene matches: 9. This sample was taken from a study of T cells after yellow fever vaccination. About the study: For low cell numbers, libraries were made with SMART-Seq v4 Ultra Low Input.

5'RACE template switching added a universal primer site and UMIs to TCR cDNA. TCRdb re-analysed the 5' RACE reads in MiXCR, keeping a single row per CDR3 protein. The sample consists of some 340,000 distinct CDR3 sequences, around 10% of them appearing once. This specimen consisted of CD4+ T cells sorted from PBMCs, obtained 45 days after the yellow fever booster vaccination. The sequence came from a man between 18 and 35 years old who received the YFV17D yellow fever vaccine. The chain has TRBV6-2 or TRBV6-3 and TRBJ1-5; TRBD1 agrees at 7 bases. This CDR3 reads CASGARGWDQPQHF. CDR3 DNA: TGTGCCAGCGGCGCCAGGGGGTGGGATCAGCCCCAGCATTTT.